A selection of T cell receptor beta chains follows, all from one sample in a study of response to subunit inactivated influenza vaccine. From the RT-PCR reads, TCRdb called clonotypes with MiXCR, one entry per CDR3 protein. The profile shows about 620,000 distinct CDR3 sequences, about 11% of them singletons. This material consisted of PBMCs from blood, taken on the day of vaccination. These receptors originate from a man aged 45 to 65 who received an inactivated influenza vaccine. Each CDR3 is given with its conserved first and last residue. A D gene is named only where the DNA matches it firmly.

>-|TRBJ1-5|TRBV4-2
CASSQARGRNQPQHF
>TRBD2|TRBJ2-7|TRBV28
CARVRAGGPSYEQYF
>-|TRBJ2-7|TRBV11-2
CASSFGRLGYEQYF
>TRBD1|TRBJ2-5|TRBV15
CATSRGGQGASETQYF
>TRBD1|TRBJ2-1|TRBV4-2
CASSQNPRAGGYNEQFF
>-|TRBJ2-1|TRBV6-2/TRBV6-3
CASSYSPVAGEQFF
>-|TRBJ2-3|TRBV5-6
CASSVPPGRDTQYF
>-|TRBJ2-7|TRBV5-5
CASRLHTGSYEQYF
>-|TRBJ2-1|TRBV5-1
CASSSPPALEQFF
>TRBD2|TRBJ2-2|TRBV6-1
CASRLAGVTGELFF
>-|TRBJ2-3|TRBV11-2
CASTQQGTRDTQYF
>-|TRBJ2-1|TRBV6-5
CASSLGIAVYEQFF
>TRBD2|TRBJ2-7|TRBV20-1
CSAVVAGRLYEQYF
>-|TRBJ1-1|TRBV4-1
CASSQENPGRIAFF
>TRBD1|TRBJ1-1|TRBV20-1
CSARPMGPGQILAFF
>TRBD1|TRBJ2-3|TRBV20-1
CSARRGTGTTDTQYF
>-|TRBJ2-7|TRBV15
CATSSQIQARQYF
>TRBD1|TRBJ1-1|TRBV11-2
CNSWAGGANTEAFF
>-|TRBJ2-1|TRBV14
CASSQGIQVAEQFF
>-|TRBJ2-1|TRBV7-2
CAGGRAGSSYNEQFF
>-|TRBJ2-7|TRBV27
CASSSIPGRQYF
>-|TRBJ2-5|TRBV6-5
CASSYSSGRGTETQYF
>-|TRBJ2-1|TRBV5-1
CASSPLPESREQFF